One and the same sample provided the 6 T cell receptor beta chains below, sequenced in a study of identical twins. TCRdb re-called the 5' RACE reads through MiXCR, storing one row per CDR3 protein. The table lists about 280,000 distinct CDR3 sequences, more than 6.5% of them singletons. The data also belong to a second study, concerning yellow fever vaccine responses in identical twins.

The source material was memory (CD45RO+) T cells sorted from blood. The receptors come from a woman under 30 in good health.

The chain recombines TRBV25-1 with TRBJ2-3, with 9 bases fitting TRBD2. Germline V gene sequence: CDR1 MGHDK, CDR2 SYGVNS. The CDR3 contains 16 residues. The J segment lost 6 bases and the V segment lost 6 bases, leaving 13 bases of the junction unmatched. Here the CDR3 DNA reads TGTGCCAGCAGGCCCACGGGCGGGGGGGCCCCCGATACGCAGTATTTT. It yields the protein CASRPTGGGAPDTQYF. Based on the CDR3 plus reference TRBV25-1 and TRBJ2-3, the full variable domain is EADIYQTPRYLVIGTGKKITLECSQTMGHDKMYWYQQDPGMELHLIHYSYGVNSTEKGDLSSESTVSRIRTEHFPLTLESARPSHTSQYLCASRPTGGGAPDTQYFGPGTRLTVL.

This clonotype was seen many times. This chain uses TRBV20-1 with TRBJ1-2, with TRBD1 matching over 7 bases. This CDR3 region has 12 residues. Germline CDR1 is DFQATT and CDR2 is SNEGSKA (reference sequence). Germline trimming cut 6 bases from V and 6 bases from J; bases unmatched to any gene: 7. The CDR3 region has the DNA TGCAGTGCCCAGGCGGGACAGCATGGCTACACCTTC. Translation: CSAQAGQHGYTF.

With respect to this clonotype: This could be a read error, since a much larger clone is one nucleotide away. The rearrangement joins TRBV10-3 to TRBJ2-7; 8 nucleotides align to TRBD1. Germline CDR1 reads ENHRY; CDR2 reads SYGVKD. J was trimmed by 2 bases and V by 6 bases; bases with no gene match: 6. The CDR3 covers 14 residues. As DNA, the CDR3 is TGTGCCATCAGGACGGACAGGGCGGCCTACGAGCAGTACTTC. Protein: CAIRTDRAAYEQYF.

The chain couples TRBV19 to TRBJ2-1, with 11 bases that match TRBD1. CDR3 length equals 15 residues. CDR1 is LNHDA and CDR2 is SQIVND in the germline V gene (reference sequence). Trimming took 3 bases from V and 6 from J; bases not matched to a gene: 4. The CDR3 loop is CASSIGTGGGNEQFF. The CDR3 DNA sequence: TGTGCCAGTAGTATTGGGACAGGGGGGGGCAATGAGCAGTTCTTC.

This chain links TRBV5-6 with TRBJ2-3; possibly TRBD2 for D (7 bases). Germline lookup yields CDR1 SGHDT and CDR2 YYEEEE. Deletions cut 4 bases from V and 6 bases from J, with 18 bases between. The CDR3 contains 15 residues. The CDR3 protein is CASSPGTEGGDTQYF. DNA of the CDR3: TGTGCCAGCAGCCCAGGGACGGAGGGGGGGGATACGCAGTATTTT.

This clonotype was recorded at least ten times. The chain uses TRBV5-1 and TRBJ2-6, with D possibly being TRBD1 or TRBD2 (6 bases each). V was shortened by 0 bases and J by 0 bases, with 19 bases between the two germline ends. This CDR3 spans 20 amino acids. Germline V lookup: CDR1 SGHRS, CDR2 YFSETQ. As DNA, the CDR3 is TGCGCCAGCAGCTTGGGGGGGGCTAACCCTCTCAGCTCTGGGGCCAACGTCCTGACTTTC. Encoded protein: CASSLGGANPLSSGANVLTF.